This T cell receptor beta chain was captured in a study of T cell changes during pregnancy in multiple sclerosis (dated by TCRdb to between 2018 and 2021). About the full investigation: The study examined how the T cell repertoire changed over the course of pregnancy in women with multiple sclerosis.

The receptor library was made with the immunoSEQ multiplex PCR assay. Entries here come from immuneACCESS through TCRdb and include only in-frame sequences with V and J called. Some clones fail to appear in such tables; in the studies checked, an unresolved V gene covers under half of the shortfall, and the cause of the remainder is unknown. This sample holds about 25,000 clones; roughly 86% were observed only once. About 12% of the sample is in the top ten clones. Remarks on this clone: Its antigen is currently not known. No base quality values were provided; no much bigger clone lies one nucleotide off.

Sequenced here: CD8+ T cells from peripheral blood mononuclear cells, sampled in the first trimester of pregnancy. This receptor was taken from a female donor in good health, enrolled as a control in a pregnancy study.

At the DNA level, the sequence is TGTGCCAGCAGCAATACAGGGGGCTGGGAGACCCAGTACTTC. Translated, it gives CASSNTGGWETQYF. The chain couples TRBV7-6 to TRBJ2-5; 9 middle bases align to TRBD1. From the cysteine through the phenylalanine, the CDR3 covers 14 amino acids. Just CDR3 DNA is preserved here, 42 bases in frame from base 1. The germline V gene specifies SGHVS as CDR1 and FNYEAQ as CDR2. V has 5 bases trimmed and J has 5 bases trimmed; junction bases matching no gene number 6.